These 11 T cell receptor beta chains originate from one sample sequenced in a study of T-cell reconstitution after alpha-beta-depleted transplantation in children. Study-wide results and caveats: Hyperexpanded clones declined; after one year, newly produced T cells mostly supplied diversity.

No cognate antigen is known for these TCRs. Library preparation (for TCRbeta) was performed with unique molecular identifiers. TCRdb ran MiXCR on the PCR reads and lists one entry per CDR3 protein. The data hold about 300,000 distinct CDR3 sequences, with roughly 7.8% observed a single time. The material sequenced was peripheral blood, taken 360 days after TCRalphabeta/CD19-depleted stem cell transplant. These receptors came from a female patient aged 2-15 years who had a stem cell transplant for Fanconi anemia, so the T cells may come from the graft donor.

This clonotype showed up many times. The genes are TRBV6-1 and TRBJ1-1; possibly TRBD1 for D (5 bases). Trimming cost V 4 bases and J 4 bases, with 10 bases left between them. This CDR3 contains 13 residues. Per germline, CDR1 MNHNS and CDR2 SASEGT. The CDR3 region is CASSVGGSTEAFF. In DNA form, the CDR3 reads TGTGCCAGCAGTGTTGGGGGGAGCACTGAAGCTTTCTTT.

This clonotype was recorded at least ten times. The chain links TRBV11-2 to TRBJ2-5; 7 positions agree with TRBD2. J was trimmed by 0 bases and V by 0 bases; bases with no gene match: 7. Germline assignment: CDR1 SGHAT and CDR2 FQNNGV. The CDR3 is made up of 17 amino acids. This chain's CDR3 is CASSLESLADYQETQYF. For the CDR3, the DNA is TGTGCCAGCAGCTTAGAGTCTCTAGCGGACTACCAAGAGACCCAGTACTTC.

This clonotype was seen at least ten times. The rearrangement joins TRBV12-3 or TRBV12-4 to TRBJ2-3; 10 bases map to TRBD2. This CDR3 comprises 15 residues. J gave up 4 bases and V 5 bases, and 6 bases lay outside the gene matches. CDR3 coding DNA: TGTGCCAGCAGTCTTTTAGCGGGGGGTTCAGATACGCAGTATTTT. Translating it yields CASSLLAGGSDTQYF.

There are many counts of this clonotype. V is TRBV29-1 and J is TRBJ2-3, with D hard to call. Germline CDR1 SQVTM, CDR2 ANQGSEA. The CDR3 spans 12 residues. The V gene lost 4 bases and the J gene lost 2 bases, with 7 bases spanning the gap. The CDR3 coding sequence is TGCAGCGTTGTACAAAACACAGATACGCAGTATTTT. Its protein is CSVVQNTDTQYF.

This clonotype was recorded at least ten times. The chain is built from TRBV7-2 and TRBJ1-1; D is undetermined. This CDR3 has 12 amino acids. Germline-derived CDR1 and CDR2 are SGHTA and FQGNSA. V was trimmed by 4 bases and J by 10 bases, leaving 13 bases between them. Here the CDR3 reads CASSWAPTGAFF. The CDR3 DNA reads TGTGCCAGCAGCTGGGCCCCAACGGGAGCTTTCTTT.

This clonotype was picked up one time. The gene calls are TRBV11-3 and TRBJ2-2, with D tentatively TRBD1 (5 bases). Per the germline V gene, CDR1 is SGHNT and CDR2 is YENEEA. Trimming took 0 bases from V and 0 from J, leaving 8 bases between them. The CDR3 covers 16 residues. CDR3 DNA: TGTGCCAGCAGCTTAGATTGGGGCGCGAACACCGGGGAGCTGTTTTTT. This codes for CASSLDWGANTGELFF.

The count of this clonotype is one. The chain uses TRBV6-5 and TRBJ1-3; D is possibly TRBD1 (6 bases). Germline V gene data show CDR1 as MNHEY and CDR2 as SVGAGI. The germline V and J ends were trimmed by 2 bases and 0 bases, with 14 bases remaining between them. The CDR3 runs 17 residues. The CDR3 DNA sequence: TGTGCCAGCAGTTACGTGATGGGACAAGTCTCTGGAAACACCATATATTTT. Its protein is CASSYVMGQVSGNTIYF.

This clonotype was seen more than once but under ten times. The chain combines TRBV14 with TRBJ2-2; tentatively, D is TRBD1 (6 bases). Germline loops: CDR1 SGHDN, CDR2 FVKESK. The germline V and J ends were trimmed by 1 base and 5 bases, with 11 bases remaining between them. CDR3 length: 15 residues. The CDR3 DNA reads TGTGCCAGCAGCCAAGGTTGGGGACAAACCGGGGAGCTGTTTTTT. As protein: CASSQGWGQTGELFF.

Many counts were recorded for this clonotype. CDR3 nucleotides: TGTGCCAGCAGAAGGCTAGCGGGAGTCGAGAACAATGAGCAGTTCTTC. Protein product: CASRRLAGVENNEQFF. This chain links TRBV2 with TRBJ2-1; TRBD2 matches 10 bases. V lost 6 bases to trimming and J lost 5 bases; unmatched junction nucleotides: 10. CDR3 size: 16 residues. Germline V gives CDR1 SNHLY, CDR2 FYNNEI.

This clonotype was counted at least ten times. This rearrangement joins TRBV7-3 to TRBJ2-7; 9 bases are shared with TRBD1. Germline V gene lookup returns CDR1 SGHTA and CDR2 FQGTGA. V dropped 5 bases and J dropped 2; count of bases not matched to a gene: 7. The CDR3 extends over 15 amino acids. The CDR3 reads CASSQSGTGPYEQYF. The CDR3, as DNA: TGTGCCAGCAGCCAATCCGGGACAGGGCCCTACGAGCAGTACTTC.

This clonotype came up a few times. This rearrangement joins TRBV7-2 to TRBJ1-5; a weak D match, TRBD1 (6 bases). The V end lost 3 bases, the J end lost 5 bases, and 11 bases lay between the germline ends. The CDR3 has 14 amino acids. The germline CDR1 and CDR2 sequences are SGHTA and FQGNSA. CDR3 region: CASSLDRIDQPQHF. CDR3 nucleotides: TGTGCCAGCAGCTTGGACAGAATAGATCAGCCCCAGCATTTT.